This T cell receptor beta chain was recovered during a study of cytomegalovirus exposure and HLA in healthy donors. Here immunoSEQ multiplex PCR was the method, and the copy in TCRdb shows in-frame clones only, minus some. The sample has about 130,000 clones, approximately 90% seen once. The CDR3 spans 14 residues. V was clipped by 4 bases and J by 7 bases; unmatched bases: 8. CDR1 is SGHRS and CDR2 is YFSETQ in the germline V gene. The V call is TRBV5-1, the J call TRBJ2-7; 10 positions agree with TRBD1. Sequencing used PBMCs. The source of this sequence is a woman in her thirties in good health and CMV-seropositive. The CDR3 nucleotides are TGCGCCAGCAGCGCCGGGACAGGGGCAGGGGAGCAGTACTTC. This codes for CASSAGTGAGEQYF.